One and the same sample provided the 28 T cell receptor beta chains below, sequenced in a study of graft-versus-host responses after intestinal transplantation. For these receptors, no antigen is known. Profiled with immunoSEQ multiplex PCR; TCRdb holds only in-frame clones, not every one. The data show tens of thousands of clones, 90% seen once. Here the sequenced sample was unstimulated CD8+ T cells sorted from spleen or lymph node cells, taken before transplant. These TCRs come from a human donor who was the organ donor for an intestinal transplant.

This clone has only one observation. The V and J genes are TRBV27 and TRBJ2-7; D remains ambiguous. Trimming cost V 3 bases and J 3 bases, with 9 bases left between them. CDR1 and CDR2 from the germline V gene are MNHEY and SMNVEV (reference sequence). CDR3 length equals 13 residues. CDR3 sequence reads: CASSFATNYEQYF. The CDR3 DNA is TGTGCCAGCAGTTTTGCCACAAACTACGAGCAGTACTTC.

This clone was counted a few times. The gene calls are TRBV14 and TRBJ2-7, with D tentatively TRBD1 (5 bases). Trimming removed 0 bases from V and 3 bases from J, with 9 bases in between. The CDR3 contains 14 residues. CDR1 and CDR2 (germline): SGHDN, FVKESK. The CDR3 is CASSQEFDSYEQYF. CDR3 sequence (DNA): TGTGCCAGCAGCCAAGAGTTCGACAGCTACGAGCAGTACTTC. Drawing the rest from reference TRBV14 and TRBJ2-7, the complete variable domain is EAGVTQFPSHSVIEKGQTVTLRCDPISGHDNLYWYRRVMGKEIKFLLHFVKESKQDESGMPNNRFLAERTGGTYSTLKVQPAELEDSGVYFCASSQEFDSYEQYFGPGTRLTVT.

This sequence joins TRBV27 and TRBJ2-7, with 10 bases lining up with TRBD1. Germline CDR1 reads MNHEY; CDR2 reads SMNVEV (reference sequence). V trimming: 3 bases; J trimming: 5 bases; junction bases outside the gene matches: 7. The CDR3 loop spans 15 amino acids. For the CDR3, the DNA is TGTGCCAGCAGTTTCGACAGGGGGCAATTCCACGAGCAGTACTTC. It encodes CASSFDRGQFHEQYF.

This clone was seen a handful of times. This chain links TRBV6-6 with TRBJ2-1; tentative D call: TRBD2 (6 bases). The CDR3 length is 14 residues. The V end lost 5 bases, the J end lost 7 bases, and 15 bases lay between the germline ends. The germline CDR1 and CDR2 sequences are MNHNY and SVGAGI (reference sequence). As DNA, the CDR3 is TGTGCCAGCAGTCTAACGGAGGGGTCGAATGAGCAGTTCTTC. The encoded protein is CASSLTEGSNEQFF.

V and J are TRBV10-3 and TRBJ2-3; 10 bases align to TRBD2. The junction had 16 bases not matched to a gene; V was cut back by 10 bases and J by 6 bases. In germline, CDR1 is ENHRY, CDR2 SYGVKD. The CDR3 is made up of 16 amino acids. In DNA form, the CDR3 reads TGTGCCACCCGCTCACTTAGACTAGCGGGTTGGGATACGCAGTATTTT. Translated: CATRSLRLAGWDTQYF.

The chain joins TRBV30 to TRBJ1-1, with D unclear. Looked up from germline, CDR1 is GTSNPN and CDR2 is SVGIG (reference sequence). The CDR3 spans 14 residues. Deletions cut 5 bases from V and 0 bases from J, with 13 bases between. The CDR3 sequence: CAWGPVTVNTEAFF. The CDR3 nucleotides read TGTGCCTGGGGTCCAGTCACAGTGAACACTGAAGCTTTCTTT.

The chain recombines TRBV6-4 with TRBJ2-7, with 7 bases fitting TRBD1. CDR3 length: 16 residues. The germline CDR1 and CDR2 sequences are MRHNA and SNTAGT. Trimming took 2 bases from V and 0 from J; bases not matched to a gene: 7. CDR3 in DNA: TGTGCCAGCAGTGACCCGCGGACAGGTAGCTCCTACGAGCAGTACTTC. It yields the protein CASSDPRTGSSYEQYF.

V usage is TRBV27 and J usage is TRBJ2-7, with TRBD2 as a possible D gene (6 bases). The CDR3 consists of 15 residues. Germline V gene sequence: CDR1 MNHEY, CDR2 SMNVEV (reference sequence). V lost 1 base to trimming and J lost 0 bases, with 10 bases between them. CDR3 nucleotides: TGTGCCAGCAGTTTATGGAGGGGAAGCTCCTACGAGCAGTACTTC. It specifies CASSLWRGSSYEQYF.

The chain joins TRBV2 to TRBJ2-1; 7 bases are a match to TRBD2. CDR1 is SNHLY and CDR2 is FYNNEI in the germline V gene. This CDR3 is built from 19 residues. Trimming removed 1 base from V and 3 bases from J; junction bases left unmatched: 15. This CDR3 reads CASSEDAHSGTKDYNEQFF. CDR3 coding DNA: TGTGCCAGCAGTGAAGATGCCCACTCCGGGACTAAAGACTACAATGAGCAGTTCTTC.

The chain uses TRBV9 and TRBJ2-5, with D possibly TRBD2 on 7 matching bases. Per germline, CDR1 SGDLS and CDR2 YYNGEE. V lost 3 bases and J 5 bases, leaving 17 bases between the germline ends. There are 15 residues in the CDR3. The CDR3 here is CASSALGGGGETQYF. The CDR3 nucleotides are TGTGCCAGCAGCGCCTTGGGCGGGGGCGGCGAGACCCAGTACTTC.

The CDR3, as DNA: TGTGCCAGCAGTGACGGGGGGGAGGAAGAGACCCAGTACTTC. This codes for CASSDGGEEETQYF. The gene calls are TRBV2 and TRBJ2-5, with 8 bases matching TRBD2. V lost 3 bases and J lost 3; bases outside the gene matches: 3. Germline CDR1 and CDR2: SNHLY and FYNNEI. This CDR3 comprises 14 residues.

This clone was detected only once. The CDR3 spells CAISERAGQSPWGYGYTF. In nucleotides, the CDR3 is TGTGCCATCAGTGAGAGGGCGGGACAGTCTCCATGGGGGTATGGCTACACCTTC. This chain joins TRBV10-3 and TRBJ1-2, with 7 bases matching TRBD1. Germline V CDR1 and CDR2: ENHRY, SYGVKD. V gave up 2 bases and J gave up 5 bases; unmatched junction bases: 17. The CDR3 has 18 amino acids.

Comment on this clone: At the DNA level, this CDR3 is encoded by other sequences in the same sample as well. This chain connects TRBV9 to TRBJ1-1; 8 bases are a match to TRBD1. V shed 0 bases and J 0 bases; nucleotides not matched to a gene: 10. Germline values: CDR1 SGDLS, CDR2 YYNGEE. The CDR3 spans 18 residues. CDR3 coding DNA: TGTGCCAGCAGCGTAGATAGGGACAGGCCTCTGATGAACACTGAAGCTTTCTTT. Translated: CASSVDRDRPLMNTEAFF.

Concerning this clone: This same CDR3 is encoded by further DNA sequences in the sample. V and J are TRBV9 and TRBJ1-2, with TRBD1 identical over 8 bases. The V gene's germline CDR1 is SGDLS and CDR2 YYNGEE. The length of the CDR3 is 15 residues. V shed 0 bases, J shed 1 base, and the junction held 2 bases outside the gene matches. The CDR3 nucleotides read TGTGCCAGCAGCGTAGACGGACAGGGTAACTATGGCTACACCTTC. Translating it yields CASSVDGQGNYGYTF.

The genes are TRBV10-3 and TRBJ2-1, with 8 bases fitting TRBD2. This CDR3 spans 17 amino acids. V lost 2 bases to trimming and J lost 10 bases; unmatched junction nucleotides: 16. Germline CDR1 ENHRY, CDR2 SYGVKD. The CDR3 sequence is CAISEDGPAGGRVEQFF. CDR3 coding DNA: TGTGCCATCAGTGAGGACGGCCCGGCGGGAGGCCGGGTGGAGCAGTTCTTC.

The chain combines TRBV6-1 with TRBJ2-5, with D possibly matching TRBD2 (5 bases). V was clipped by 2 bases and J by 4 bases, with 11 bases between them. The length of the CDR3 is 14 residues. The germline gives CDR1 MNHNS, CDR2 SASEGT. The CDR3 DNA sequence: TGTGCCAGCAGTGAACCGGACTTAGGAGAGACCCAGTACTTC. Amino acids: CASSEPDLGETQYF.

CDR3 protein: CASSSGTGNTEAFF. The CDR3 DNA reads TGTGCCAGCAGTTCCGGGACAGGGAACACTGAAGCTTTCTTT. The rearrangement links TRBV27 to TRBJ1-1; 8 nucleotides align to TRBD1. This CDR3 has 14 amino acids. The germline CDR1 and CDR2 sequences are MNHEY and SMNVEV (reference sequence). V trimming: 4 bases; J trimming: 1 base; junction bases outside the gene matches: 2.

CDR3 sequence reads: CASSLAKGLAGAGELFF. The CDR3 DNA sequence: TGTGCCAGCAGCTTAGCCAAGGGACTAGCGGGAGCCGGGGAGCTGTTTTTT. The rearrangement links TRBV13 to TRBJ2-2, with 14 bases lining up with TRBD2. The CDR3 is 17 residues long. With 1 base clipped from V and 6 bases from J, the junction kept 4 bases outside the gene matches. Per the germline V gene, CDR1 is PRHDT and CDR2 is FYEKMQ (reference sequence).

This clone has only a few counts. The DNA is omitted, as the CDR3 cannot be located on it reliably, and the CDR3 follows TCRdb's listing. The chain joins TRBV19 to TRBJ2-5; no DNA check was done on the table's D call, TRBD2. The germline CDR1 and CDR2 sequences are LNHDA and SQIVND (reference sequence). The CDR3 is 14 residues long, ends included. The CDR3 sequence is CASTSGREWETQYF.

This clone was seen just once. The chain recombines TRBV6-1 with TRBJ1-5; TRBD1 agrees at 8 bases. The V and J ends lost 7 bases and 3 bases, in that order; junction bases with no gene match: 5. Germline CDR1 MNHNS, CDR2 SASEGT. The CDR3 consists of 14 residues. CDR3 amino acids: CASKQGANNQPQHF. The CDR3 nucleotides are TGTGCCAGCAAGCAGGGGGCCAACAATCAGCCCCAGCATTTT.

This rearrangement joins TRBV19 to TRBJ1-5; D may be TRBD1 (5 bases). V lost 1 base to trimming and J lost 5 bases, with 12 bases between them. From germline, CDR1 is LNHDA and CDR2 SQIVND (reference sequence). CDR3 length equals 15 residues. Here the CDR3 reads CASSIGVGVYQPQHF. The CDR3 region has the DNA TGTGCCAGTAGTATAGGGGTAGGGGTCTATCAGCCCCAGCATTTT.

V and J are TRBV29-1 and TRBJ1-4; no reliable D call. The CDR3 loop spans 10 amino acids. Per germline, CDR1 SQVTM and CDR2 ANQGSEA. Trimming cost V 7 bases and J 8 bases, with 8 bases left between them. The chain's CDR3 is CSAVSEKLFF. In DNA, the CDR3 is TGCAGCGCCGTTTCCGAAAAACTGTTTTTT.

The chain is built from TRBV7-9 and TRBJ2-1; D is possibly TRBD1 (6 bases). The CDR3 runs to 13 residues. The V end was cut by 6 bases, the J end by 9 bases, with 15 bases between. CDR1 and CDR2 from the germline V gene are SEHNR and FQNEAQ (reference sequence). The CDR3 is CASRPTGFGEQFF. The CDR3 DNA reads as TGTGCCAGCAGACCAACAGGGTTCGGTGAGCAGTTCTTC.

The chain uses TRBV9 and TRBJ2-3, with 11 bases identical to TRBD2. The junction had 4 bases not matched to a gene; V was cut back by 2 bases and J by 2 bases. The CDR3 consists of 16 residues. From germline, CDR1 is SGDLS and CDR2 YYNGEE. The CDR3 region is CASSVGTSGSTDTQYF. CDR3 in DNA: TGTGCCAGCAGCGTCGGGACTAGCGGTTCCACAGATACGCAGTATTTT.

The chain carries TRBV28 and TRBJ2-1; 9 nucleotides align to TRBD2. Per the germline V gene, CDR1 is MDHEN and CDR2 is SYDVKM. Trimming cost V 2 bases and J 9 bases; bases outside gene matches: 8. CDR3 length: 15 residues. The CDR3 sequence: CASSLIRREGLEQFF. In DNA, the CDR3 is TGTGCCAGCAGTTTAATCCGGCGGGAGGGCCTTGAGCAGTTCTTC. The full variable domain, rest sourced from reference TRBV28 and TRBJ2-1, is DVKVTQSSRYLVKRTGEKVFLECVQDMDHENMFWYRQDPGLGLRLIYFSYDVKMKEKGDIPEGYSVSREKKERFSLILESASTNQTSMYLCASSLIRREGLEQFFGPGTRLTVL.

V is TRBV6-1 and J is TRBJ2-1; the D gene is possibly TRBD1 (5 bases). The germline V gene encodes CDR1 MNHNS and CDR2 SASEGT. The CDR3 runs 12 residues. Trimming removed 10 bases from V and 9 bases from J, with 16 bases in between. DNA for the CDR3: TGTGCCACCCTCGACCAGGGTATTGAGCAGTTCTTC. Residues: CATLDQGIEQFF.

The chain uses TRBV7-6 and TRBJ1-1; D is possibly TRBD1 (6 bases). Germline-derived CDR1 and CDR2 are SGHVS and FNYEAQ. The CDR3 is 16 amino acids. Deletions cut 5 bases from V and 4 bases from J, with 20 bases between. The CDR3 sequence: CASSPEYRELGTEAFF. The CDR3 nucleotides are TGTGCCAGCAGCCCAGAGTACAGGGAGTTGGGCACTGAAGCTTTCTTT.

This clone has a single count. V is TRBV5-6 and J is TRBJ2-1; TRBD1 matches 7 bases. Germline V gene sequence: CDR1 SGHDT, CDR2 YYEEEE. V lost 4 bases, J lost 3 bases, and 10 bases stayed unmatched. CDR3 length: 16 amino acids. For the CDR3, the DNA is TGTGCCAGCAGCCCTGGGACAGCTCCCTTCTACAATGAGCAGTTCTTC. This translates into CASSPGTAPFYNEQFF.